This T cell receptor beta chain was captured by sequencing in a study of blood T cell repertoires in COVID-19. TCRdb's copy holds only in-frame clones and misses some; the assay was immunoSEQ multiplex PCR. The table shows over 150,000 clones, with about 95% occurring only once. Unmatched junction bases numbered 4, after V lost 2 bases and J lost 2 bases. The CDR3 length is 15 residues. From germline, CDR1 is LGHDT and CDR2 YNNKEL (reference sequence). The sequenced sample was peripheral blood. The clonotype comes from a man in his thirties or forties with COVID-19, enrolled during active disease. This rearrangement joins TRBV3-1 (or the pseudogene TRBV3-2) to TRBJ2-5, with 8 bases identical to TRBD2. In DNA, the CDR3 is TGTGCCAGCAGCCAACCGGGACTAGGGCAAGAGACCCAGTACTTC. Its translation is CASSQPGLGQETQYF.